The 27 T cell receptor beta chains reported below all come from one sample, sequenced in a study of CD8 T cells in Susac syndrome. It was with random hexamers that roughly 0.45 to 1 ug RNA was reverse transcribed. TCRdb re-analysed the immunoSEQ multiplex PCR reads in MiXCR, keeping a single row per CDR3 protein. The sample yields approximately 160,000 distinct CDR3 sequences, 94% seen once. The sample was CD4+ T cells from PBMCs. The origin of the receptors is a human donor with multiple sclerosis.

The chain joins TRBV9 to TRBJ1-1; D gene ambiguous. The V end lost 0 bases, the J end lost 1 base, and 10 bases lay between the germline ends. The CDR3 is 15 amino acids. The germline gives CDR1 SGDLS, CDR2 YYNGEE. The CDR3 DNA sequence: TGTGCCAGCAGCGTAGTGGAGGGAAGGAACACTGAAGCTTTCTTT. As protein: CASSVVEGRNTEAFF.

V gene TRBV5-1 combines with J gene TRBJ2-5; D is uncertain. Germline V gene data show CDR1 as SGHRS and CDR2 as YFSETQ. The CDR3 covers 13 residues. With 1 base removed from V and 3 bases from J, the gap between germline ends came to 7 bases. Here the CDR3 DNA reads TGCGCCAGCAGCTTGTTAGGCGAAGAGACCCAGTACTTC. It codes for CASSLLGEETQYF.

The rearrangement uses TRBV6-5 and TRBJ1-2, with 8 bases lining up with TRBD1. The CDR3 has 13 residues. The V and J ends lost 6 bases and 7 bases, in that order; junction bases with no gene match: 7. Germline V gives CDR1 MNHEY, CDR2 SVGAGI. This CDR3 reads CASSPTGVGGYTF. For the CDR3, the DNA is TGTGCCAGCAGCCCGACAGGGGTGGGTGGCTACACCTTC.

This clonotype has a single count. This chain joins TRBV9 and TRBJ2-3, with 7 positions matching TRBD1. V dropped 3 bases and J dropped 0; count of bases not matched to a gene: 7. The CDR3 totals 16 residues. In germline, CDR1 is SGDLS, CDR2 YYNGEE. The CDR3 nucleotides are TGTGCCAGCAGCGCGGGGACAGACACTAGCACAGATACGCAGTATTTT. It encodes CASSAGTDTSTDTQYF.

The chain employs TRBV20-1 and TRBJ2-4; 10 bases are a match to TRBD2. CDR3 length: 18 amino acids. In germline, CDR1 is DFQATT, CDR2 SNEGSKA (reference sequence). J gave up 1 base and V 6 bases, and 15 bases lay outside the gene matches. CDR3 sequence reads: CSAIVGAGGPFAKNIQYF. The CDR3 DNA follows: TGCAGTGCCATAGTGGGAGCGGGAGGGCCCTTCGCCAAAAACATTCAGTACTTC.

The chain has TRBV29-1 and TRBJ2-2; no definite D call. There are 15 residues in the CDR3. V lost 0 bases, J lost 1 base, and 9 bases lay in between. Germline values: CDR1 SQVTM, CDR2 ANQGSEA. The CDR3 nucleotides read TGCAGCGTTGAAGATACAAGAGGGAACACCGGGGAGCTGTTTTTT. Translation: CSVEDTRGNTGELFF.

The sample holds one count of this clonotype. The V and J genes are TRBV29-1 and TRBJ2-1, with D perhaps TRBD2 (5 bases). Germline V CDR1 and CDR2: SQVTM, ANQGSEA. Trimming cost V 0 bases and J 10 bases, with 19 bases left between them. CDR3 size: 15 residues. CDR3 residues: CSVEDLRGGPSEQFF. The CDR3 DNA is TGCAGCGTTGAAGACCTCCGAGGAGGCCCGTCAGAGCAGTTCTTC.

The rearrangement links TRBV12-3 or TRBV12-4 to TRBJ2-7; 7 bases are a match to TRBD2. The V and J ends lost 6 bases and 5 bases, in that order; junction bases with no gene match: 7. The CDR3 extends over 13 amino acids. The CDR3 bases are TGTGCCAGCAGCGGGAGGTCTAGGGACGAGCAGTACTTC. This codes for CASSGRSRDEQYF.

This chain links TRBV7-3 with TRBJ2-5, with D perhaps matching TRBD2 (6 bases). The CDR3 is made up of 15 amino acids. Germline CDR1 SGHTA, CDR2 FQGTGA. V was pared by 3 bases and J by 2 bases, with 13 bases between. CDR3 sequence reads: CASSFQGLEQETQYF. CDR3 coding DNA: TGTGCCAGCAGCTTCCAGGGACTCGAGCAAGAGACCCAGTACTTC.

The CDR3 DNA reads TGTGCCAGCGGCCTCCGTGGGGCCAACGTCCTGACTTTC. This sequence encodes CASGLRGANVLTF. The chain combines TRBV5-6 with TRBJ2-6; no definite D call. Trimming removed 7 bases from V and 3 bases from J, with 8 bases in between. The CDR3 totals 13 residues. Germline-derived CDR1 and CDR2 are SGHDT and YYEEEE. Full variable domain (missing parts from reference TRBV5-6 and TRBJ2-6): DAGVTQSPTHLIKTRGQQVTLRCSPKSGHDTVSWYQQALGQGPQFIFQYYEEEERQRGNFPDRFSGHQFPNYSSELNVNALLLGDSALYLCASGLRGANVLTFGAGSRLTVL.

This clonotype was seen only a few times. The chain links TRBV10-3 to TRBJ2-2; TRBD2 matches at 7 bases. Germline V gene lookup returns CDR1 ENHRY and CDR2 SYGVKD. V shed 4 bases and J 4 bases; nucleotides not matched to a gene: 3. The length of the CDR3 is 14 residues. The CDR3 spells CAISVWEGTGELFF. CDR3 in DNA: TGTGCCATCAGTGTCTGGGAGGGCACCGGGGAGCTGTTTTTT.

The rearrangement links TRBV5-4 to TRBJ2-7; a possible D gene is TRBD2 (5 bases). Germline CDR1 reads SGHNT; CDR2 reads YYREEE (reference sequence). Trimming stripped 4 bases from V and 3 bases from J, with 14 bases between. This CDR3 region has 14 residues. CDR3 amino acids: CASSRDGSIYEQYF. The CDR3 coding sequence is TGTGCCAGCAGCCGGGATGGGAGCATCTACGAGCAGTACTTC.

The chain recombines TRBV30 with TRBJ2-2; maybe TRBD1 (6 bases). From germline, CDR1 is GTSNPN and CDR2 SVGIG (reference sequence). The length of the CDR3 is 14 residues. Trimming shortened V by 2 bases and J by 8 bases, and 15 bases separated the two germline ends. The CDR3 bases are TGTGCCTGGAGTCGTCCAGGGGCTGGGGGGGAGCTGTTTTTT. This codes for CAWSRPGAGGELFF.

The chain uses TRBV5-6 and TRBJ2-7; D gene unclear. Germline lookup yields CDR1 SGHDT and CDR2 YYEEEE. Trimming removed 1 base at V and 0 bases at J, with 20 bases between. This CDR3 contains 18 residues. This chain's CDR3 is CASSLLAATVLSSYEQYF. CDR3 sequence (DNA): TGTGCCAGCAGCTTGCTCGCAGCAACCGTCCTCAGCTCCTACGAGCAGTACTTC.

The chain has TRBV30 and TRBJ1-5; 7 nucleotides match TRBD1. There are 15 residues in the CDR3. Germline CDR1 reads GTSNPN; CDR2 reads SVGIG (reference sequence). V was clipped by 0 bases and J by 3 bases; unmatched bases: 5. The CDR3: CAWSVQGGLNQPQHF. Here the CDR3 DNA reads TGTGCCTGGAGTGTACAAGGGGGCCTCAATCAGCCCCAGCATTTT.

The rearrangement links TRBV6-5 to TRBJ1-2; 7 bases line up with TRBD1. CDR1 and CDR2 from the germline V gene are MNHEY and SVGAGI. Trimming at V came to 0 bases and at J to 8 bases, leaving 18 bases not matched to a gene. The CDR3 totals 18 residues. The CDR3 DNA sequence: TGTGCCAGCAGTTACTCAACGGTCAGGGGGGCGCATCTATGGGGCTACACCTTC. It specifies CASSYSTVRGAHLWGYTF.

The V gene is TRBV3-1, the J gene TRBJ2-2; D gene unclear. V gave up 8 bases and J gave up 4 bases, with 11 bases separating them. The germline V gene has CDR1 LGHDT and CDR2 YNNKEL (reference sequence). This CDR3 region has 13 residues. This CDR3 reads CASSSRGTGELFF. CDR3 nucleotides: TGTGCCAGCTCCTCCCGAGGCACCGGGGAGCTGTTTTTT.

The CDR3 DNA reads as TGCGCCAGCAGCTTGCGGAGCAGCGGGGAGACCCAGTACTTC. It codes for CASSLRSSGETQYF. This chain uses TRBV5-1 with TRBJ2-5, with a tentative D call TRBD2 (6 bases). The CDR3 is made up of 14 amino acids. Germline assignment: CDR1 SGHRS and CDR2 YFSETQ. Trimming cost V 1 base and J 5 bases, with 12 bases left between them.

The chain joins TRBV6-6 to TRBJ2-7; the D gene is possibly TRBD1 (6 bases). V was shortened by 6 bases and J by 5 bases, with 17 bases between the two germline ends. There are 14 residues in the CDR3. CDR1 is MNHNY and CDR2 is SVGAGI in the germline V gene (reference sequence). The CDR3 DNA reads TGTGCCAGCAGATACAGGGAACAGGGTCACGAGCAGTACTTC. It translates to CASRYREQGHEQYF.

This clonotype was detected only once. The chain joins TRBV7-8 to TRBJ2-7; TRBD2 aligns across 9 bases. Germline V lookup: CDR1 SGHVS, CDR2 FQNEAQ. The CDR3 is 16 residues long. V trimming: 0 bases; J trimming: 4 bases; junction bases outside the gene matches: 7. The CDR3: CASSLALAGTGYEQYF. In DNA, the CDR3 is TGTGCCAGCAGCTTAGCTCTAGCGGGAACAGGATACGAGCAGTACTTC.

V is TRBV2 and J is TRBJ1-5; D is undetermined. In germline, CDR1 is SNHLY, CDR2 FYNNEI. The V end lost 1 base, the J end lost 4 bases, and 8 bases lay between the germline ends. The CDR3 runs to 14 residues. The CDR3 region has the DNA TGTGCCAGCAGTGAAGACGGGATTAATCAGCCCCAGCATTTT. Its translation is CASSEDGINQPQHF.

This chain joins TRBV12-3 or TRBV12-4 and TRBJ2-1; D not certain. Trimming left V 7 bases short and J 1 base short, with 11 bases between. The CDR3 has 14 amino acids. In DNA form, the CDR3 reads TGTGCCAGCACCAGGATCGAATCCTACAATGAGCAGTTCTTC. Its translation: CASTRIESYNEQFF.

This chain joins TRBV20-1 and TRBJ1-5, with TRBD1 matching 8 bases. J gave up 5 bases and V 6 bases, and 6 bases lay outside the gene matches. Per the germline V gene, CDR1 is DFQATT and CDR2 is SNEGSKA (reference sequence). The CDR3 loop spans 13 amino acids. The CDR3 region is CSASDRGDQPQHF. CDR3 coding DNA: TGCAGTGCCTCCGACAGGGGTGATCAGCCCCAGCATTTT.

The chain has TRBV18 and TRBJ1-1, with 7 positions matching TRBD1. The V segment lost 4 bases and the J segment 1 base; nucleotides outside the gene matches: 3. This CDR3 contains 14 residues. The germline V gene has CDR1 KGHSH and CDR2 LQKENI. In DNA, the CDR3 is TGTGCCAGCTCACAGCAGGGGGAGAACACTGAAGCTTTCTTT. This gives the protein CASSQQGENTEAFF.

This clonotype was observed a single time. V gene TRBV6-1 combines with J gene TRBJ2-7, with no clear D. This CDR3 is 14 amino acids long. The V gene's germline CDR1 is MNHNS and CDR2 SASEGT. V lost 0 bases, J lost 1 base, and 7 bases lay in between. CDR3 sequence reads: CASSEAHQSYEQYF. In DNA form, the CDR3 reads TGTGCCAGCAGTGAAGCGCACCAATCCTACGAGCAGTACTTC.

V and J are TRBV24-1 and TRBJ2-2, with D maybe TRBD2 (6 bases). The CDR3 length is 13 residues. Germline V gene sequence: CDR1 KGHDR, CDR2 SFDVKD. The germline V and J ends were trimmed by 7 bases and 4 bases, with 9 bases remaining between them. The CDR3 sequence: CATSWGVTGELFF. CDR3 sequence (DNA): TGTGCCACCAGCTGGGGGGTCACCGGGGAGCTGTTTTTT.

The chain joins TRBV7-9 to TRBJ1-1; D is unresolved. The CDR3 has 13 amino acids. The V and J ends lost 2 bases and 0 bases respectively, with 4 bases between them. Germline V gene data show CDR1 as SEHNR and CDR2 as FQNEAQ (reference sequence). The DNA for the CDR3 is TGTGCCAGCAGCTTATTAATGAACACTGAAGCTTTCTTT. Translation gives CASSLLMNTEAFF.